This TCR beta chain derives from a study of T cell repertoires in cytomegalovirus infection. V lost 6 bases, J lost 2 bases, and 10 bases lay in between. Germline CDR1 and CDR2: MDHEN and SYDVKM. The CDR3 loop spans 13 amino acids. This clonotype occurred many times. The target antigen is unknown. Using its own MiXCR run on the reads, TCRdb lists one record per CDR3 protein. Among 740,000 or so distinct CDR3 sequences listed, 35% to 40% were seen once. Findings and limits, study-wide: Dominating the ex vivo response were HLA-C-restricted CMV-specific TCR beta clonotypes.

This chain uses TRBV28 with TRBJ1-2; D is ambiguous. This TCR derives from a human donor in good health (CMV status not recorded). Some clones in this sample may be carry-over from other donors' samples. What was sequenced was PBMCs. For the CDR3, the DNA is TGTGCCAGCAGCCTCGGACGGAACTATGGCTACACCTTC. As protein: CASSLGRNYGYTF.